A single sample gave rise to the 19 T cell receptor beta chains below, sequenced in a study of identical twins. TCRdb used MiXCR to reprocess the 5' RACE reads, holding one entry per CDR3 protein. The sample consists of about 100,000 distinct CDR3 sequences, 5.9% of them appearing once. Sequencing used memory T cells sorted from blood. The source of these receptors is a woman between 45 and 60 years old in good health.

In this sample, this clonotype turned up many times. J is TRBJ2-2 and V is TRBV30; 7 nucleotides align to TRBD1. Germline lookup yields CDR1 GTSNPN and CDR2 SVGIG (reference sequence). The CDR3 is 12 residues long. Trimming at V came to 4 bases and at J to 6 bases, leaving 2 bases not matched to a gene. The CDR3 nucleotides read TGTGCCTGGACCACAGGGGCCGGGGAGCTGTTTTTT. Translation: CAWTTGAGELFF.

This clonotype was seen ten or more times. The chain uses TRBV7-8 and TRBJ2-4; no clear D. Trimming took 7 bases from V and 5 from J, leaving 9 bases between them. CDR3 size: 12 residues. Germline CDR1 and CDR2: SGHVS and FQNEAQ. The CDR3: CASNSVENIQYF. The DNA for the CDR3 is TGTGCCAGCAATTCAGTTGAAAACATTCAGTACTTC.

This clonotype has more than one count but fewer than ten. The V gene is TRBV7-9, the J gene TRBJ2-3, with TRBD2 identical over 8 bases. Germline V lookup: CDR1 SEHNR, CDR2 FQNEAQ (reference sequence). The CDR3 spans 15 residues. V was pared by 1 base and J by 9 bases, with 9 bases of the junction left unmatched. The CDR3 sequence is CASSLGTSLRDTQYF. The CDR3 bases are TGTGCCAGCAGCTTAGGGACTAGCTTGCGTGACACGCAGTATTTT.

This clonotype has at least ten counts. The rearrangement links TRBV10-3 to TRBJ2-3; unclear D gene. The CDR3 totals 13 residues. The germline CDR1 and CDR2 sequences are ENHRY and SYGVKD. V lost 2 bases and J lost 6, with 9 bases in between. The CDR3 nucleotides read TGTGCCATCAGTGAGCCGCGGTCGGATACGCAGTATTTT. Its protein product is CAISEPRSDTQYF.

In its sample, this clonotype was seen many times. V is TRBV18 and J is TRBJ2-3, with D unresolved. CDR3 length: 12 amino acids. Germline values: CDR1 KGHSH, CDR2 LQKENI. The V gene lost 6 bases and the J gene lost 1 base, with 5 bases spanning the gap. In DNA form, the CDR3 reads TGTGCCAGCTCTCCCGGCACAGATACGCAGTATTTT. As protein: CASSPGTDTQYF.

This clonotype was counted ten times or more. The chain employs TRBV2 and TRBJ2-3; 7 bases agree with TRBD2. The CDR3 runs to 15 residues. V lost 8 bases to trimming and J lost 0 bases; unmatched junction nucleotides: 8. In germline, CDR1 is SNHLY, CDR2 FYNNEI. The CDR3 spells CASGSLAGSTDTQYF. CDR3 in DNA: TGTGCCAGCGGAAGCTTAGCGGGTAGCACAGATACGCAGTATTTT.

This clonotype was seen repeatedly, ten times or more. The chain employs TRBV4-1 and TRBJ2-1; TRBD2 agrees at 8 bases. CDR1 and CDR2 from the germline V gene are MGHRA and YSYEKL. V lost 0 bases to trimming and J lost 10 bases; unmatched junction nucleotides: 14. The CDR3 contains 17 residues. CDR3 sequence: CASSQEWVGLAAGEQFF. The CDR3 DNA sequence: TGCGCCAGCAGCCAAGAGTGGGTAGGACTAGCAGCGGGCGAGCAGTTCTTC.

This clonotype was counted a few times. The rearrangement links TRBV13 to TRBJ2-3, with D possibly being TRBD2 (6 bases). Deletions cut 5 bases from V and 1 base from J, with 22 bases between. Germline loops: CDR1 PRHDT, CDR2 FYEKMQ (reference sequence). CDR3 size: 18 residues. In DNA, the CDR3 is TGTGCCAGCAGCGGGCGGGACTGGCCCTCTTCTGGCACAGATACGCAGTATTTT. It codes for CASSGRDWPSSGTDTQYF.

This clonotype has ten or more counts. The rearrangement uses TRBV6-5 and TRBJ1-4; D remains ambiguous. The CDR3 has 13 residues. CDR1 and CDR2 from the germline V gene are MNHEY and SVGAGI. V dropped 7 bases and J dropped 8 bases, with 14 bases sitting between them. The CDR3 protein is CASMAVGREKLFF. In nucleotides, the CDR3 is TGTGCCAGCATGGCCGTCGGTAGGGAAAAACTGTTTTTT.

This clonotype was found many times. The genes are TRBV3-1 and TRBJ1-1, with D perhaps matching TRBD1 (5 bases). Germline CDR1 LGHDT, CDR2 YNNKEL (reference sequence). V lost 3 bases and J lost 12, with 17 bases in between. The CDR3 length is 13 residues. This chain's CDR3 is CASSQLGKGRSFF. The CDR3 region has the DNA TGTGCCAGCAGCCAGCTAGGTAAGGGGAGATCTTTCTTT.

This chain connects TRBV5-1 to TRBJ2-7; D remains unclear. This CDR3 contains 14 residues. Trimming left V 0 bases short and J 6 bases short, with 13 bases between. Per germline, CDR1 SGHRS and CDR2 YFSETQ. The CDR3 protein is CASSLERGLAEQYV. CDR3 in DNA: TGCGCCAGCAGCTTGGAACGAGGCTTGGCCGAGCAGTACGTC.

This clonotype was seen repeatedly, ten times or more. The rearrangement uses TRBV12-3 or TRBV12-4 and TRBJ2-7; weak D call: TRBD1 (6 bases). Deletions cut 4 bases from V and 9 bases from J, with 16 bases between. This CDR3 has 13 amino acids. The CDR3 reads CASSWSAGETQYF. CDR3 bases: TGTGCCAGCAGTTGGAGTGCAGGGGAGACGCAGTACTTC.

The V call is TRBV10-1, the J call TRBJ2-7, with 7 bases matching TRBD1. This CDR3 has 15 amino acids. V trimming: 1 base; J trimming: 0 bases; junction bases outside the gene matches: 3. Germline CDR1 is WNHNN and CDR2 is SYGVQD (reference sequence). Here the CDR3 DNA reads TGCGCCAGCAGTGAGTGCCGGGACAGCTCCTACGAGCAGTACGTC. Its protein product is CASSECRDSSYEQYV.

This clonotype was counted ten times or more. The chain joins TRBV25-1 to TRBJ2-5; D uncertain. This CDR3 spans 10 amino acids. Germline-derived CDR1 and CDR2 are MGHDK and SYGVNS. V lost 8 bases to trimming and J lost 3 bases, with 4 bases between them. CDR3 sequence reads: CASGKETQYF. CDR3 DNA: TGTGCCAGCGGTAAAGAGACCCAGTACTTC. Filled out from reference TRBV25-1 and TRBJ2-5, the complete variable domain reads EADIYQTPRYLVIGTGKKITLECSQTMGHDKMYWYQQDPGMELHLIHYSYGVNSTEKGDLSSESTVSRIRTEHFPLTLESARPSHTSQYLCASGKETQYFGPGTRLLVL.

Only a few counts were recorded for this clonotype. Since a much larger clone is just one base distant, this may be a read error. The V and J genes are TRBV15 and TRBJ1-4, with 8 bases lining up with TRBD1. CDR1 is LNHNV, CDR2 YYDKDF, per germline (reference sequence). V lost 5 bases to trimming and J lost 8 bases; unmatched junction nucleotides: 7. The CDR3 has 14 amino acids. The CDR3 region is CATSSRQGKEKLFF. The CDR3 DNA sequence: TGTGCCACCAGCTCCAGACAGGGGAAAGAAAAACTGTTTTTT.

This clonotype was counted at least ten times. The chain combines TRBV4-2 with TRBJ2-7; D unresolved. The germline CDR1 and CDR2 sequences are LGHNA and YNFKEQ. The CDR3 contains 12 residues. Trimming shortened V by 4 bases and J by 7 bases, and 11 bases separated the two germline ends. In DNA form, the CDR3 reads TGTGCCAGCAGCCCGGAATCGTGGGAGCAGTACGTC. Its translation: CASSPESWEQYV.

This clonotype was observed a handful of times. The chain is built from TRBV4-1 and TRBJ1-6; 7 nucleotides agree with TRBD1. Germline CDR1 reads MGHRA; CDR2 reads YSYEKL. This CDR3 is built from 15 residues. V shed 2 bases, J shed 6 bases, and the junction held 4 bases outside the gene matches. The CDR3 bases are TGCGCCAGCAGCCAAACCGGGACAGCTAATTCACCCCTCCACTTT. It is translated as CASSQTGTANSPLHF.

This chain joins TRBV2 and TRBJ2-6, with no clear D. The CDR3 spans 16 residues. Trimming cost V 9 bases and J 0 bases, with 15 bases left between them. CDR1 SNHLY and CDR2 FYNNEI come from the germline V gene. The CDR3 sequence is CARGPEGSSGANVLTF. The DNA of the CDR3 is TGTGCCAGGGGCCCCGAAGGAAGCTCTGGGGCCAACGTCCTGACTTTC.

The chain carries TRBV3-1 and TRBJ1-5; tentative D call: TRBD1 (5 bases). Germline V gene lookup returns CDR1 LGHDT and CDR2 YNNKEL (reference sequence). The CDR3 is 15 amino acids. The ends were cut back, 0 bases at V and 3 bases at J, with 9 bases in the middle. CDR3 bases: TGTGCCAGCAGCCAAGACGGGGGTTCCAATCAGCCCCAGCATTTT. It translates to CASSQDGGSNQPQHF.